This T cell receptor beta chain was documented in a study of cytomegalovirus exposure and HLA in healthy donors. Notes on the study in general: Reports state that TCR beta sequences accurately predicted most subjects' HLA-A and HLA-B alleles.

Both 60 Vbeta primers and 13 Jbeta primers went into the PCR. Sequenced by immunoSEQ multiplex PCR; TCRdb stores in-frame clones only, minus some. Its table lists approximately 110,000 clones. Remarks on this clone: The antigen remains undetermined.

Healthy bone marrow donors formed the donor group. The sequence came from a man in his forties or fifties in good health and CMV-seronegative. Sequenced material: PBMCs.

The CDR3 spells CASSVGGVAVSYNEQFF. The DNA of the CDR3 is TGCGCCAGCAGCGTGGGGGGAGTAGCGGTCTCCTACAATGAGCAGTTCTTC. The rearrangement uses TRBV5-1 and TRBJ2-1; TRBD2 is a possible D gene (6 bases). The CDR3 consists of 17 residues. With 4 bases removed from V and 0 bases from J, the gap between germline ends came to 17 bases. Germline values: CDR1 SGHRS, CDR2 YFSETQ. Full variable domain (remainder filled in from reference TRBV5-1 and TRBJ2-1): KAGVTQTPRYLIKTRGQQVTLSCSPISGHRSVSWYQQTPGQGLQFLFEYFSETQRNKGNFPGRFSGRQFSNSRSEMNVSTLELGDSALYLCASSVGGVAVSYNEQFFGPGTRLTVL.